This T cell receptor beta chain was sequenced during a study of cytomegalovirus exposure and HLA in healthy donors. PCR was performed using 60 Vbeta and 13 Jbeta primers. Only in-frame clones appear in the TCRdb table, and some are missing; sequencing was by immunoSEQ multiplex PCR. Of 130,000 or so clones detected, roughly 70% appear once; the ten largest clones hold around 4.7%. This clone was seen only a few times. V gave up 5 bases and J gave up 8 bases; unmatched junction bases: 5. This CDR3 is built from 13 residues. CDR1 is WSHSY, CDR2 SAAADI, per germline. The receptor comes from a man between 18 and 29 years old in good health and CMV-seropositive. V and J are TRBV10-2 and TRBJ1-4; 7 positions agree with TRBD1. The specimen sequenced was PBMCs. The DNA of the CDR3 is TGCGCCAGCAGTTTGTCAGGGGGGGAAAAACTGTTTTTT. Translation gives CASSLSGGEKLFF.